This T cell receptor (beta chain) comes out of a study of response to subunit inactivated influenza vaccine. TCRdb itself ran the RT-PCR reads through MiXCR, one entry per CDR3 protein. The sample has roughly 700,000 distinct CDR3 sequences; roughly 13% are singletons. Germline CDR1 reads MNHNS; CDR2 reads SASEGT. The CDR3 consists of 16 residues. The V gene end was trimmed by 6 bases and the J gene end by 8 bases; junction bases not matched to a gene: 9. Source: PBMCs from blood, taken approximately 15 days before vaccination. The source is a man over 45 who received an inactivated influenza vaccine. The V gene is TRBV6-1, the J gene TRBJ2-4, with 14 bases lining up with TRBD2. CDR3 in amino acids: CASRPRTSGGLDIQYF. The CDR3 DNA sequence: TGTGCCAGCAGGCCCCGGACTAGCGGGGGGTTAGACATTCAGTACTTC.